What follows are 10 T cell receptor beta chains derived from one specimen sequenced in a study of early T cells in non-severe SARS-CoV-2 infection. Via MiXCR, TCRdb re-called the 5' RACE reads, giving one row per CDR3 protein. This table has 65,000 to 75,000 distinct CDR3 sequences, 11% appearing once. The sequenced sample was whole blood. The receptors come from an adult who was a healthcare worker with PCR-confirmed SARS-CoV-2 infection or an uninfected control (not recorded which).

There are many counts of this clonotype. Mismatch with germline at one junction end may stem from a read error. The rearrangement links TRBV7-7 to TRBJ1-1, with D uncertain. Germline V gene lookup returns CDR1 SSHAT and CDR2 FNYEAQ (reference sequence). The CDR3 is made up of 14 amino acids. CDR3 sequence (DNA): TGTGCTAGCAGCTCGGGATTTGAGGATGCTGAAGCTTTCTTT. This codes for CASSSGFEDAEAFF.

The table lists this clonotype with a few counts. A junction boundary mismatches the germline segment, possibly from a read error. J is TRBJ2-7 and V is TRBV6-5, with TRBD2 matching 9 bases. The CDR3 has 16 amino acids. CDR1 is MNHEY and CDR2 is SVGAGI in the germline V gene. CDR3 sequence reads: CASNYAGGSGSYEQYF. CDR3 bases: TGTGCCAGCAATTACGCGGGAGGGTCGGGGTCCTACGAGCAGTACTTC.

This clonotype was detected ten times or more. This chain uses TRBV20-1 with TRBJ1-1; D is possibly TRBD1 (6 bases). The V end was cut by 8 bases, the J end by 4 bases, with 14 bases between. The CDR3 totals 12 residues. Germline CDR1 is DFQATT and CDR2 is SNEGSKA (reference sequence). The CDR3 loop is CSPGQTATEAFF. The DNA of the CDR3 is TGCAGTCCTGGACAGACGGCCACTGAAGCTTTCTTT.

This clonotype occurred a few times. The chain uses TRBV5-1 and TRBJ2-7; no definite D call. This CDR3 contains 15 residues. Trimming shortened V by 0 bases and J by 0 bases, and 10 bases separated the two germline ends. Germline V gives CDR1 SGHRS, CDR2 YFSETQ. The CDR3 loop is CASSLAFPISYEQYF. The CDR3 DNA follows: TGCGCCAGCAGCTTGGCCTTTCCCATCTCCTACGAGCAGTACTTC.

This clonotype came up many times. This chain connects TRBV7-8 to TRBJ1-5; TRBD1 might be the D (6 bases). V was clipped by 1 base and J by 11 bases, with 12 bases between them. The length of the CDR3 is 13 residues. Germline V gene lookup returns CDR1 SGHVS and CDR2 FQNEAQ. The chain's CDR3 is CASSLDGNRAQHF. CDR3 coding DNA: TGTGCCAGCAGCTTAGACGGAAACAGGGCCCAGCATTTT.

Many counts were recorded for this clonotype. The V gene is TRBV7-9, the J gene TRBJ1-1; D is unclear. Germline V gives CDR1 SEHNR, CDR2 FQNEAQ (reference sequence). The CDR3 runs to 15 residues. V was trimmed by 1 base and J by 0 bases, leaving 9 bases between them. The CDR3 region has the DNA TGTGCCAGCAGCTTAGGGGCAGCCATGAACACTGAAGCTTTCTTT. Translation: CASSLGAAMNTEAFF.

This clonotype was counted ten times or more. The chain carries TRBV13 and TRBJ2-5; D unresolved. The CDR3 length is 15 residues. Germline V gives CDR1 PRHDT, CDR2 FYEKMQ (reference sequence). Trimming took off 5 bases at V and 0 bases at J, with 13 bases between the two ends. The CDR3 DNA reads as TGTGCCAGCAGCCAGCGAGAGTACCACCAAGAGACCCAGTACTTC. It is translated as CASSQREYHQETQYF.

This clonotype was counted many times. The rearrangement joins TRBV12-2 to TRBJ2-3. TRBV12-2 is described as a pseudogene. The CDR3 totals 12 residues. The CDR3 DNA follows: TGTGCAAGGAAGAATCGTCCAGATACGCAGTATTTT. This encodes CARKNRPDTQYF.

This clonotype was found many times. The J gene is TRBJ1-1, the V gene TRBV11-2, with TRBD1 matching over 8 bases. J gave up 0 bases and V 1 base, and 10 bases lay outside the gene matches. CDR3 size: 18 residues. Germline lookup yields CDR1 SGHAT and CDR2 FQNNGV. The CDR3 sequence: CASSLARNQGAVNTEAFF. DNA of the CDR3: TGTGCCAGCAGCTTAGCCAGGAACCAGGGGGCGGTGAACACTGAAGCTTTCTTT.

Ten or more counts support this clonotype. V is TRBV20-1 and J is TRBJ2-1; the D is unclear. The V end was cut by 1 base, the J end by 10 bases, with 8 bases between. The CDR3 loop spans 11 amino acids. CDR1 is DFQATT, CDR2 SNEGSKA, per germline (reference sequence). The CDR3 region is CSARAGLEQFF. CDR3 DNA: TGCAGTGCTAGAGCTGGGCTGGAGCAGTTCTTC.